This T cell receptor (beta chain) was obtained from a study of blood T cell repertoires in COVID-19 (dated by TCRdb to the early 2020s). Some background on the complete study: Samples from collaborators originated in the United States, Italy and Spain and spanned both the acute and convalescent phases of COVID-19. The prospective study material was composed of cDNA or gDNA derived from T cells, B-cell-depleted T cells, or PBMCs. Deeply sampled blood TCRbeta repertoires from subjects exposed to, actively infected with, or recovered from COVID-19 were included in the dataset. A freely available public database, intended as a resource for researchers studying the immune response to SARS-CoV-2, is where the repertoires were released. The samples were drawn from two sources: the first 160 participants of the ongoing ImmuneRACE study, and fewer than 1,500 subjects contributed by 6 global collaborators. The sample metadata nearly always contained a de-identified subject ID, COVID-19 status, age in years and sex. HLA class I and class II types, where available, came from metadata supplied by the sample provider rather than from assay-based typing. Beyond this particular receptor, the publication reports: The amount of clinical and demographic metadata varied by source and participant and was provided uncurated.

The immunoSEQ Assay, a bias-controlled multiplex PCR, was used to amplify TCRbeta CDR3 regions from genomic DNA. For the original study's pipeline: Within the assay, amplification of reference gene primers was used to estimate how many nucleated cells each sample contained. Sequence reads were collapsed and filtered to measure the absolute abundance of every unique TCRbeta CDR3 rearrangement. For each sample, productive Simpson clonality was calculated as the square root of Simpson's diversity index across productive rearrangements. Not all clones reach the TCRdb copy of this immuneACCESS table, which keeps in-frame sequences only. Checked studies attribute under half of the gap to unresolved V genes and leave the rest unexplained. V and J calls and clone size are those listed in that table; D and trimming were worked out from the DNA. The sample table lists over 100,000 clones, 90% to 95% of them with a count of one. The leading ten clones occupy roughly 5.5% of the sample.

As encoded in the germline V gene (reference sequence), CDR1 is LNHDA while CDR2 is SQIVND. Unmatched junction bases come to 7, with V trimmed by 3 bases and J by 0 bases. The CDR3 runs 17 amino acids, cysteine and phenylalanine included. The kept DNA is CDR3 alone, 51 bases in frame from the first base. As concerns this clone: Its antigen target is currently unknown. No clone much larger than this one lies a single base away; base qualities are absent.

Whole blood was collected in K2EDTA tubes by collaborating institutions according to the institutions' own protocols. For TCRbeta analysis, collaborators shipped samples as frozen whole blood, isolated PBMCs, or DNA extracted from either of those sample types. The receptor was derived from a human donor in a cohort sampled during active COVID-19. The chain is encoded by TRBV19 joined to TRBJ1-2, with 10 bases in between that match TRBD1. Sequenced sample: peripheral blood. The CDR3 is CASSIPGQGISNYGYTF. The sequence in DNA is TGTGCCAGTAGTATCCCGGGACAGGGGATTTCTAACTATGGCTACACCTTC.